This T cell receptor (beta chain) comes out of a study of cytomegalovirus exposure and HLA in healthy donors listed by TCRdb under 2017. With regard to the full study: According to an earlier analysis of 550 to 700 of the donors, about 179 million T cells yielded 100 million or so unique TCR beta sequences and about 300 Gb of sequence data. An early release covering roughly 640 HLA-typed donors comprised about 320 gigabases of sequencing data and around 85 million unique TCR sequences. The genetic ancestry cluster associated with self-reported Caucasian donors included 65% to 90% of the roughly 360 genotyped donors. The study aimed to test whether signatures of past pathogen exposure could be identified by cataloging public T cell receptors. The T cell repertoires of about 700 subjects were profiled by immunosequencing and related to cytomegalovirus serostatus. Along with the roughly 670-subject first cohort, a separate validation cohort of roughly 110 different subjects was used. To predict cytomegalovirus infection status, the study combined high-throughput TCR immunosequencing, statistical association of individual TCRs with disease status, and machine learning. A later analysis re-analyzed previously published TCR beta repertoires from roughly 630 donors and added high-resolution HLA genotyping to study TCR occurrence patterns. The later analysis used no new phenotypic data to find candidate immune exposures, relying instead on TCR beta sequences and their occurrence across donors. In an earlier analysis of around 540 of the donors, high-throughput TCR beta sequencing was used to judge whether each TCR beta V gene segment behaved as functional or pseudogenic. Donor age, sex, ethnicity and CMV serostatus were compiled together with the repertoire data. A later genetic analysis took genome-wide SNP genotypes for 398 of the 666 donors and used that subset as a discovery cohort. All discovery cohort repertoires had been generated on a single sequencing platform. Both class I and class II loci were covered by HLA typing, at four-digit resolution. Typing coverage differed by locus: A, B, C, DRB1 and DQB1 were typed in roughly 620-630 donors, DQA1 in roughly 500, DPA1 in some 600, and DPB1 in 472. Roughly 5 DR-DQ haplotypes were handled as single units for association and clustering because linkage in the cohort was strong. Among 398 genotyped donors of the cohort, an average of 235,054 unique TCR beta nucleotide sequences were sequenced per donor, 15% to 20% of them non-productive. Points the paper makes about the study in general: A further reported finding was that TCR beta sequences accurately predicted the HLA-A and HLA-B alleles for most subjects in the first cohort. Strong co-occurrence of HLA alleles, especially DR and DQ, made assigning TCR associations to individual alleles difficult. The earlier analysis of 587 of the donors excluded some 15 rarely observed V segments, including chromosome 9 orphons, because counts were too low. In a later analysis, most CMV-associated TCR beta chains were found to appear HLA-restricted, with HLA associations seemingly driven largely by CMV exposure. Sequencing depth was assumed to be roughly uniform across donors in the presence/absence analyses, though that assumption may not hold. The sequencing pipeline was judged likely to have produced a cluster of highly shared sequence variants as a technical artifact. The study gave a list of over 150 TCR beta chains associated with cytomegalovirus. It was suggested by the authors that the approach could potentially be generalized to other disease states and immunological phenotypes. An association between a missense DCLRE1C variant and V-gene and J-gene trimming of TCR beta chains was found in a later genetic analysis and replicated in an independent cohort. In a later analysis, 16,951 TCR beta sequences were associated with specific HLA alleles at a false discovery rate of 0.05. According to a later analysis, parvovirus B19, influenza, CMV and Epstein-Barr virus appeared linked to several top co-occurrence clusters. Linkage disequilibrium might explain the correlated functional status among segregating V segments, but an unknown experimental factor could not be excluded. While some public TCRs were present in many individuals, most TCR sequences turned up only very rarely across donors. Only TCR beta chains were sequenced in this cohort, and the absence of alpha or paired-chain data limited detectable features. In vitro tests confirmed that a few of the cytomegalovirus-associated TCR beta chains recognize cytomegalovirus antigens. In an earlier analysis of a few hundred of the donors, most TCR beta V segments were observed in productive rearrangements about 90% or about 30% of the time, broadly matching IMGT annotations. Because some donors lacked HLA typing at each locus, the association tests relied only on the typed subset. Cytomegalovirus status was reported to be diagnosed by the classifier with high specificity and sensitivity in both the original and validation cohorts. In a later analysis, the rate of TCR association differed among HLA loci, with DRB1 alleles having the most associated TCRs and HLA-C alleles having the fewest. A later genetic analysis reported fewer N-insertions in productive TCRs among donors in an Asian-associated ancestry cluster than the roughly 670-donor mean. Immune exposure information for the cohort was limited to CMV serostatus. In a later analysis, HLA-associated TCR beta chains showed more clonal expansion and lower generation probabilities than non-associated chains that were equally common. Some IMGT-functional V segments, including TRBV6-2 and TRBV6-3, could not be told apart with the 87-base-pair reads, so those segments were excluded.

V and J are trimmed by 4 bases and 1 base, and the gene matches miss 5 bases of the junction. Per the germline V gene, SGHDT is the CDR1 and YYEEEE is the CDR2. Including cysteine and phenylalanine, the CDR3 has 16 amino acids. Kept here is only the CDR3 DNA, which spans 48 bases and is read in frame from base 1. Regarding this clone: It has no known antigen specificity. Per-base quality was not reported, and no clone a single base away is much larger than it.

The cohort comprised 710 or so healthy bone marrow donors. At the time of sampling, every cohort member was nominally healthy, though immune exposures that went unrecorded were likely present. The donor was CMV seronegative and belonged to the group of 350 or so seronegative cohort members. Every donor gave a peripheral blood sample, and the peripheral blood mononuclear cells from that sample were used for TCR beta sequencing. The Qiagen DNeasy Blood Extraction Kit was used to extract genomic DNA from the blood cell samples. The protocol used for the library was the immunoSEQ multiplex PCR assay. A mixture of 60 forward primers for TCR Vbeta segments and 13 reverse primers for TCR Jbeta segments was used in the multiplex PCR. The CDR3 region of rearranged TCR beta genes was amplified from genomic DNA by a multiplex PCR assay. On the Illumina HiSeq System, the amplified TCR beta libraries were sequenced as 87-base-pair reads. As for the authors' bioinformatics: A later analysis tallied about 77 million unique TCR beta chains across the roughly 610 repertoires, and about 12 million of those chains were shared by two or more donors. Raw reads were error-corrected and collapsed into unique sequences by a nearest-neighbor algorithm in which closely related sequences were merged to remove PCR and sequencing errors. V, D and J gene segments were assigned by aligning CDR3 sequences to IMGT reference sequences. For a sequence to be retained, a match of at least six nucleotides to both a V gene segment and a J gene segment was required. Rearrangements were classified as productive when the CDR3 lacked stop codons and remained in frame with V and J, and all other rearrangements were classified as non-productive. CDR3 was defined by IMGT convention, running from the second conserved V-encoded cysteine to the conserved J-encoded phenylalanine. The earlier analysis of 500 to 750 of the donors excluded any sequence lacking an unambiguous match to a single V gene segment. In an earlier analysis of several hundred of the donors, V segments were called functional above 56.7% productive rearrangements and were called segregating when the between-donor standard deviation exceeded 5%. To diagnose cytomegalovirus status from the catalog of TCR beta chain sequences, a statistical classification framework was built. V and J gene assignment, in a later analysis, came from comparing TCR nucleotide sequences with IMGT/GENE-DB human TR gene sequences. A later analysis assigned CDR3 sequences and most-parsimonious VDJ recombination scenarios with the TCRdist pipeline. In a later analysis, each TCR beta chain was defined by its CDR3 amino acid sequence together with its V-gene family, and reads without a unique V-gene family were excluded. To address suspected cross-contamination and a sequencing artifact, a later analysis removed approximately 590 highly shared, low-generation-probability nucleotide sequences. In a later analysis, a clonal expansion index was calculated for each public chain from normalized within-repertoire ranks of inferred template counts. In a later analysis, generation probabilities were computed with a VDJ recombination model fitted to out-of-frame rearrangements, and the resulting probabilities were checked against IGoR. In a later analysis, TCR-TCR, TCR-HLA and TCR-CMV co-occurrence was scored with hypergeometric tests, and a repertoire-size bias correction was applied to TCR pairs. False discovery rates were estimated in a later analysis by permuting HLA or CMV assignments 20 times. In a later analysis, co-occurring TCRs were grouped using DBSCAN, and TCRdist sequence similarity was added for clustering within HLA-allele-positive subsets. Co-occurrence clustering excluded repertoires with fewer than 30,000 or more than 120,000 public chains, plus five with anomalous nucleotide sharing. The table comes from immuneACCESS by way of TCRdb, which keeps in-frame sequences with V and J called. Part of the clones is missing from these tables; in studies checked, under half for an unresolved V gene and the rest for unknown reasons. V and J calls and clone size are copied from that table; D and trimming were computed from the DNA. The table for this sample lists under 200,000 clones; around 80% of them were counted only once. Clones ranked in the top ten supply approximately 2.4% of the sample.

The chain is encoded by TRBV5-6 joined to TRBJ1-6; 7 nucleotides in the junction match TRBD1. This receptor was obtained from a male donor in good health and CMV-seronegative. Sequencing was done on a sample of PBMCs. The CDR3 region reads CASSHRQGSYNSPLHF. The DNA sequence reads TGTGCCAGCAGCCACCGACAGGGTTCCTATAATTCACCCCTCCACTTT. The variable domain in full, with residues beyond the CDR3 obtained from the reference TRBV5-6 and TRBJ1-6 genes, is DAGVTQSPTHLIKTRGQQVTLRCSPKSGHDTVSWYQQALGQGPQFIFQYYEEEERQRGNFPDRFSGHQFPNYSSELNVNALLLGDSALYLCASSHRQGSYNSPLHFGNGTRLTVT.